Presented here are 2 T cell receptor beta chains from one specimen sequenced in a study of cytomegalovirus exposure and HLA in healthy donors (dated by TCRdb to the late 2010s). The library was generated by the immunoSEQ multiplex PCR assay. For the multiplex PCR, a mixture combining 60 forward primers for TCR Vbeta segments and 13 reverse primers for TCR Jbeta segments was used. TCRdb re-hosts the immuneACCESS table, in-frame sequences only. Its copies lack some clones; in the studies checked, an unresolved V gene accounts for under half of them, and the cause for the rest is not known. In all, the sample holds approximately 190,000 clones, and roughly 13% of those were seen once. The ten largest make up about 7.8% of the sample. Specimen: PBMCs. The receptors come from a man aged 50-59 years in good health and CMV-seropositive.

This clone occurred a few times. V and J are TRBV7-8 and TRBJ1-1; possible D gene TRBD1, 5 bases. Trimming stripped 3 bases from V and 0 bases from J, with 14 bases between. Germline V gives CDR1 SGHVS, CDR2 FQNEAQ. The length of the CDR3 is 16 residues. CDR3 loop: CASSLVGWGMNTEAFF. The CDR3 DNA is TGTGCCAGCAGCTTGGTGGGCTGGGGCATGAACACTGAAGCTTTCTTT.

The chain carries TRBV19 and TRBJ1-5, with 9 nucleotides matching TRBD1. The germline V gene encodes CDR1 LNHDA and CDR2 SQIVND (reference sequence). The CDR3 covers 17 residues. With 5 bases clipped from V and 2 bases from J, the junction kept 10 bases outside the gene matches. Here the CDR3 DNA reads TGTGCCAGTAGTCCCGGGACAGGGCCGGGGGGCAATCAGCCCCAGCATTTT. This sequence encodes CASSPGTGPGGNQPQHF.